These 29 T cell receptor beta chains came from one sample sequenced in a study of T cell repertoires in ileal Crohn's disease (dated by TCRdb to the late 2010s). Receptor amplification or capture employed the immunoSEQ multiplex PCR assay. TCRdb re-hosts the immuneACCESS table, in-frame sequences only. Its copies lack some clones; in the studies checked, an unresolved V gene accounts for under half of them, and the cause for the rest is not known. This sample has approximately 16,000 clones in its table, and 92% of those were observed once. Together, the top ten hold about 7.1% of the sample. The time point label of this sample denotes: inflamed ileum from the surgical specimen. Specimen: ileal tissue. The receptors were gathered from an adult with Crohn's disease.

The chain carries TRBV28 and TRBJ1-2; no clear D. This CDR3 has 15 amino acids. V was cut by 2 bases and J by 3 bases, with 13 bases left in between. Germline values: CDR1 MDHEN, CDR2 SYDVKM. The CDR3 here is CASSLEPTWDYGYTF. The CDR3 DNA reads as TGTGCCAGCAGTTTAGAGCCGACCTGGGACTATGGCTACACCTTC.

The CDR3 nucleotides are TGTGCCAGCAACAGGATCCGTTCCTACGAGCAGTACTTC. This translates into CASNRIRSYEQYF. The chain combines TRBV2 with TRBJ2-7; D perhaps matches TRBD1 (5 bases). The CDR3 loop spans 13 amino acids. Germline CDR1 SNHLY, CDR2 FYNNEI. With 7 bases removed from V and 1 base from J, the gap between germline ends came to 11 bases.

The CDR3 loop is CASRRDRLNEKLFF. CDR3 nucleotides: TGTGCCAGCAGGAGGGACAGGCTTAATGAAAAACTGTTTTTT. The V gene is TRBV2, the J gene TRBJ1-4, with TRBD1 matching over 8 bases. V lost 6 bases, J lost 4 bases, and 4 bases stayed unmatched. Per the germline V gene, CDR1 is SNHLY and CDR2 is FYNNEI. CDR3 length: 14 amino acids.

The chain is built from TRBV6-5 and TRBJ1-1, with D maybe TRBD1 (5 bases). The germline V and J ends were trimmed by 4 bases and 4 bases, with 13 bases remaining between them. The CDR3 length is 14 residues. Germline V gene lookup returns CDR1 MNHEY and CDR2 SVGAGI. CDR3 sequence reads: CASSWTTGGTEAFF. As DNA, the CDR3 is TGTGCCAGCAGTTGGACTACAGGCGGCACTGAAGCTTTCTTT.

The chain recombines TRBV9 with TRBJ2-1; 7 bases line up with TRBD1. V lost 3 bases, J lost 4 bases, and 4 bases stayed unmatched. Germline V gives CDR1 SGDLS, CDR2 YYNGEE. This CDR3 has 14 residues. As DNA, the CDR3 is TGTGCCAGCAGCGGAGGACAGGCATACAATGAGCAGTTCTTC. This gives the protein CASSGGQAYNEQFF.

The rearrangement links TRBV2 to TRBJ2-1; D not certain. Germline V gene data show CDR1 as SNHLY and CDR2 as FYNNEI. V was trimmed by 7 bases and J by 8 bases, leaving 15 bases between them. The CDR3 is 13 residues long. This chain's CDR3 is CASNSQLRYEQFF. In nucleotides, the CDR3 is TGTGCCAGCAACTCGCAGCTACGATATGAGCAGTTCTTC. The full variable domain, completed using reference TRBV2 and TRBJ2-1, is EPEVTQTPSHQVTQMGQEVILRCVPISNHLYFYWYRQILGQKVEFLVSFYNNEISEKSEIFDDQFSVERPDGSNFTLKIRSTKLEDSAMYFCASNSQLRYEQFFGPGTRLTVL.

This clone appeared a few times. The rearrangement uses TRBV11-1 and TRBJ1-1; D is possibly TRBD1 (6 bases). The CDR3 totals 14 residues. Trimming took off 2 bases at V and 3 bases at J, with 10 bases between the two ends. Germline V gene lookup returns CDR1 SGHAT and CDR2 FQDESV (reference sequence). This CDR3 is CASSLWGTYTEAFF. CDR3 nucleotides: TGTGCCAGCAGCTTATGGGGGACATACACTGAAGCTTTCTTT.

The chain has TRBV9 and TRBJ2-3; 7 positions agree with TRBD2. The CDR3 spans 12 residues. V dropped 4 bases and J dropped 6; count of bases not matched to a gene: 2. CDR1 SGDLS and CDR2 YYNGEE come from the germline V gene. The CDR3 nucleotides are TGTGCCAGCAGCACGCGGGGGGATACGCAGTATTTT. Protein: CASSTRGDTQYF.

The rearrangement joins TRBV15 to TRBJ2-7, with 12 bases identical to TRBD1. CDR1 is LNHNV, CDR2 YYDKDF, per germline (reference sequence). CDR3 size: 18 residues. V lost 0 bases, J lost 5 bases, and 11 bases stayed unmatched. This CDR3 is CATSRDNRGQGAFHEQYF. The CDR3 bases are TGTGCCACCAGCAGAGATAATCGGGGACAGGGGGCTTTCCACGAGCAGTACTTC. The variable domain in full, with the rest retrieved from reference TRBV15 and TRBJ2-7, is DAMVIQNPRYQVTQFGKPVTLSCSQTLNHNVMYWYQQKSSQAPKLLFHYYDKDFNNEADTPDNFQSRRPNTSFCFLDIRSPGLGDTAMYLCATSRDNRGQGAFHEQYFGPGTRLTVT.

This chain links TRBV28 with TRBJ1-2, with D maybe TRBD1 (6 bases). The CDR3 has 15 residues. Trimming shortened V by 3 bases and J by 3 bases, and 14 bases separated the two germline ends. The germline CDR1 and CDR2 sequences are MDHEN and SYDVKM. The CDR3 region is CASSFHRVSDYGYTF. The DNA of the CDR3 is TGTGCCAGCAGTTTCCACAGGGTTTCGGACTATGGCTACACCTTC.

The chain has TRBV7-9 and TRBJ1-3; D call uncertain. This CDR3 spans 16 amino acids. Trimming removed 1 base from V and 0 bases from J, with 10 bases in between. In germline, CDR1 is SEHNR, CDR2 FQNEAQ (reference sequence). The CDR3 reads CASSLELVHSGNTIYF. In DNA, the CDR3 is TGTGCCAGCAGCTTAGAGTTGGTGCACTCTGGAAACACCATATATTTT.

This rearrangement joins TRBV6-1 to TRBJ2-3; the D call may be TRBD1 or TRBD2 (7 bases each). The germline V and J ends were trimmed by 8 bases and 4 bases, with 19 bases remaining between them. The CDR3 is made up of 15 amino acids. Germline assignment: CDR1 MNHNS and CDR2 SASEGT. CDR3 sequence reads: CASEGRQGGPDTQYF. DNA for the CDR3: TGTGCCAGCGAGGGGAGACAGGGAGGGCCAGATACGCAGTATTTT.

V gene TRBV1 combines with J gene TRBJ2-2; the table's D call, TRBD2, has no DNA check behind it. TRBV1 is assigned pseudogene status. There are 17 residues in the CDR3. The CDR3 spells CTSSQGFLAGDTGELFF. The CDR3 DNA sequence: TGCACCAGCAGCCAAGGATTTCTCGCGGGGGACACCGGGGAGCTGTTTTTT.

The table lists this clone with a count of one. In DNA form, the CDR3 reads TGTGCCAGCAGCTTGGCCGGGACAGATTCCGGCTACACCTTC. Its translation: CASSLAGTDSGYTF. This chain uses TRBV5-6 with TRBJ1-2; 7 positions agree with TRBD1. This CDR3 is 14 amino acids long. Trimming at V came to 0 bases and at J to 8 bases, leaving 7 bases not matched to a gene. Germline CDR1 SGHDT, CDR2 YYEEEE.

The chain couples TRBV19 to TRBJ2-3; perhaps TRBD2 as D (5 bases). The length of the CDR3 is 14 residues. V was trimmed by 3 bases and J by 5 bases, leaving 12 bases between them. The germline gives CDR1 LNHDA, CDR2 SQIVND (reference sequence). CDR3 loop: CASSIRSGVDTQYF. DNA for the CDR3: TGTGCCAGTAGTATCCGCTCCGGGGTAGATACGCAGTATTTT.

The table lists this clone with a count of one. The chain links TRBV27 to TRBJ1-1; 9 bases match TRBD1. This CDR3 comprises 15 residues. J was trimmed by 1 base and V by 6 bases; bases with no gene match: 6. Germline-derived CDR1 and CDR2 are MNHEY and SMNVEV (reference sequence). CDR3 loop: CASRLRQGENTEAFF. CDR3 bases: TGTGCCAGCAGGCTTAGACAGGGGGAGAACACTGAAGCTTTCTTT.

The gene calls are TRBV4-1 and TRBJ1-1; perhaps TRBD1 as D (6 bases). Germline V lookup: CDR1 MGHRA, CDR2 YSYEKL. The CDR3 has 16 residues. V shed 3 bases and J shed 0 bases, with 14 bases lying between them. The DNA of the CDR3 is TGCGCCAGCAGCCACCTGACAGGTCGCTTGAACACTGAAGCTTTCTTT. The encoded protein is CASSHLTGRLNTEAFF.

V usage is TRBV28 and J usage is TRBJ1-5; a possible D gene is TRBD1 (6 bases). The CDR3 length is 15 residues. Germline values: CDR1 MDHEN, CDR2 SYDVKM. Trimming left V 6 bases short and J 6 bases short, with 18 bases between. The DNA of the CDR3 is TGTGCCAGCAGCTCCTCAGGGGCGTTCAGTCAGCCCCAGCATTTT. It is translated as CASSSSGAFSQPQHF. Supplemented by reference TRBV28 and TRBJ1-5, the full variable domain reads DVKVTQSSRYLVKRTGEKVFLECVQDMDHENMFWYRQDPGLGLRLIYFSYDVKMKEKGDIPEGYSVSREKKERFSLILESASTNQTSMYLCASSSSGAFSQPQHFGDGTRLSIL.

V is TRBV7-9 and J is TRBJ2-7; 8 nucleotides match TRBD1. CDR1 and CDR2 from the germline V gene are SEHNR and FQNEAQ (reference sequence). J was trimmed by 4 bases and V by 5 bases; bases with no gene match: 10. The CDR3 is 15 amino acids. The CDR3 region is CASSQQGVVLYEQYF. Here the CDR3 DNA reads TGTGCCAGCAGCCAACAGGGGGTAGTTTTGTACGAGCAGTACTTC.

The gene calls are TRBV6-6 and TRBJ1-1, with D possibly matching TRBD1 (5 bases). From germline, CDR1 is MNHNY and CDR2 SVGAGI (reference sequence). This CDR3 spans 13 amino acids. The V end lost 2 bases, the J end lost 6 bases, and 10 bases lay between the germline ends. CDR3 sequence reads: CASSYPWGAEAFF. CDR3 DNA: TGTGCCAGCAGTTACCCCTGGGGGGCTGAAGCTTTCTTT.

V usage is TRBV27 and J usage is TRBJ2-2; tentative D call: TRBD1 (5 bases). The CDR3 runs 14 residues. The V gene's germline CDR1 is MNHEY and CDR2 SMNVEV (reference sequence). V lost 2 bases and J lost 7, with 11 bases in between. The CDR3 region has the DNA TGTGCCAGCAGTTTACTCCAGGGTTACGGGGAGCTGTTTTTT. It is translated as CASSLLQGYGELFF.

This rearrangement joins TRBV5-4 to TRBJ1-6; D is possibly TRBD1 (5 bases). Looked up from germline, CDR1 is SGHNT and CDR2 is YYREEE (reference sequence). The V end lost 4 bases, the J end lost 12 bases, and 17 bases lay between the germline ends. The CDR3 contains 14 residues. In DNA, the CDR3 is TGTGCCAGCAGCCCGAATAAGGGGATTGAACCCCTCCACTTT. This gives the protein CASSPNKGIEPLHF.

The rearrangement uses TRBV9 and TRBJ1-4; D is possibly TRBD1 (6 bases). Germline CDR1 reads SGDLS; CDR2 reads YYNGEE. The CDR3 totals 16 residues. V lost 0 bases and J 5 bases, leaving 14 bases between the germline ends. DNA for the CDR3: TGTGCCAGCAGCGTAGGGGGTCGGACAGCGAATGAAAAACTGTTTTTT. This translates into CASSVGGRTANEKLFF.

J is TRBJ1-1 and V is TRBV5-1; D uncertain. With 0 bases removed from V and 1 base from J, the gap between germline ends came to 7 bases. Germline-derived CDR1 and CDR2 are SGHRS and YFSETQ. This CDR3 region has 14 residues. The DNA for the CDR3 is TGCGCCAGCAGCTTGGCCGCATCGAACACTGAAGCTTTCTTT. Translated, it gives CASSLAASNTEAFF.

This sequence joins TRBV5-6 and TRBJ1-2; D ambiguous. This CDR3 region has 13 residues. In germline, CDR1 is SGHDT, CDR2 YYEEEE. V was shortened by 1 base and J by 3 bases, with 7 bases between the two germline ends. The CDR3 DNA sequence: TGTGCCAGCAGCTTGTGGGGTGACTATGGCTACACCTTC. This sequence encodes CASSLWGDYGYTF.

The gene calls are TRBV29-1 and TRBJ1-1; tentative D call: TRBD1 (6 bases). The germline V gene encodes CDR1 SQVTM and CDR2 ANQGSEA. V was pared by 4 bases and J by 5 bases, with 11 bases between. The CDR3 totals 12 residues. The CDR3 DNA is TGCAGCGTTGTCCAGGGGAGGACTGAAGCTTTCTTT. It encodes CSVVQGRTEAFF.

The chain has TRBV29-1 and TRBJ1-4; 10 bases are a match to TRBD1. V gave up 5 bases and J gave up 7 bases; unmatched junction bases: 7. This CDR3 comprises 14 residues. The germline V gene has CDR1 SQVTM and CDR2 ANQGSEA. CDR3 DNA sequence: TGCAGCGTTTTCACCGGGACAGGGGCTGAAAAACTGTTTTTT. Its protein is CSVFTGTGAEKLFF.

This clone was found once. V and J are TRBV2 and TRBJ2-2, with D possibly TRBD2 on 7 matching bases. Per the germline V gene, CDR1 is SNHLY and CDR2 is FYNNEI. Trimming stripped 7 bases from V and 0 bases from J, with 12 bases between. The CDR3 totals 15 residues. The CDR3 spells CASTGGSANTGELFF. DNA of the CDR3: TGTGCCAGCACGGGGGGCTCGGCGAACACCGGGGAGCTGTTTTTT.

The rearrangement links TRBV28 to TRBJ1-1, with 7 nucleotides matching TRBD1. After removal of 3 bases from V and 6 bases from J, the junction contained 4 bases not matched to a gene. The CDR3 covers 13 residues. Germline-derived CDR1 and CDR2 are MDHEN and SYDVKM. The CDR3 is CASSLTGFPEAFF. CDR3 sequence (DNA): TGTGCCAGCAGTTTGACAGGGTTCCCTGAAGCTTTCTTT.